The rows below give T cell receptor beta chains drawn from one sample of a study of CD8+ T cells in alopecia areata. Profiled with immunoSEQ multiplex PCR; TCRdb holds only in-frame clones, not every one. The sample contains roughly 200,000 clones, 63% of which appear only once. The specimen was CD4+ T cells sorted from blood, collected at week 0. The receptors originated from a human donor with alopecia areata. Both conserved end residues are part of each CDR3. Fields, in order: D gene, clone size, V gene, J gene, CDR3 protein, CDR3 DNA. A D gene is named only where the DNA matches it firmly. Clone size is not always given. Where it is, it says once, few, many or a class for expanded clones.

-	few	TRBV2	TRBJ1-1	CASSIDKITEAFF	TGTGCCAGCAGTATAGACAAGATCACTGAAGCTTTCTTT
-	-	TRBV30	TRBJ2-3	CAWSMGSRDTQYF	TGTGCCTGGAGTATGGGTAGCAGGGATACGCAGTATTTT
-	-	TRBV5-4	TRBJ2-1	CASYGGEGEQFF	TGTGCCAGTTACGGGGGCGAAGGGGAGCAGTTCTTC
-	-	TRBV5-1	TRBJ1-2	CASSLGDINYGYTF	TGCGCCAGCAGCCTGGGGGACATTAACTATGGCTACACCTTC
-	-	TRBV5-1	TRBJ1-3	CASSLDILGGRGLRSSGNTIYF	TGCGCCAGCAGCTTGGATATATTGGGTGGCAGGGGATTAAGAAGCTCTGGAAACACCATATATTTT
-	few	TRBV30	TRBJ1-2	CAWSGQGGGYTF	TGTGCCTGGAGTGGGCAGGGAGGAGGCTACACCTTC
-	-	TRBV15	TRBJ2-6	CATMQGSGANVLTF	TGTGCCACCATGCAGGGTTCTGGGGCCAACGTCCTGACTTTC
-	-	TRBV11-1	TRBJ2-1	CASSLSQTGGQFF	TGTGCCAGCAGCCTCTCACAGACGGGGGGCCAGTTCTTC
-	few	TRBV6-5	TRBJ2-4	CASTDLAKNIQYF	TGTGCCAGCACCGACCTAGCCAAAAACATTCAGTACTTC
TRBD1	-	TRBV29-1	TRBJ2-4	CSVEDRTGGADIQYF	TGCAGCGTTGAAGATCGTACAGGGGGCGCAGACATTCAGTACTTC
-	-	TRBV9	TRBJ1-1	CASSSRLNTEAFF	TGTGCCAGCAGCTCTCGACTGAACACTGAAGCTTTCTTT
-	-	TRBV30	TRBJ2-1	CAWSSWGASNEQFF	TGTGCCTGGAGTTCCTGGGGGGCCAGCAATGAGCAGTTCTTC
TRBD1	-	TRBV30	TRBJ2-5	CAWSADRVQETQYF	TGTGCCTGGAGTGCCGACAGGGTCCAAGAGACCCAGTACTTC
TRBD2	-	TRBV5-1	TRBJ2-1	CASSSGLAGYEQFF	TGCGCCAGCAGCTCTGGACTAGCGGGGTATGAGCAGTTCTTC
TRBD2	-	TRBV29-1	TRBJ2-5	CSVESGTETQYF	TGCAGCGTTGAGAGCGGGACGGAGACCCAGTACTTC
-	few	TRBV10-3	TRBJ2-6	CAISEEVAGANVLTF	TGTGCCATCAGTGAGGAGGTCGCTGGGGCCAACGTCCTGACTTTC
-	-	TRBV6-5	TRBJ1-6	CASRLDQDSPLHF	TGTGCCAGCAGACTCGACCAGGATTCACCCCTCCACTTT